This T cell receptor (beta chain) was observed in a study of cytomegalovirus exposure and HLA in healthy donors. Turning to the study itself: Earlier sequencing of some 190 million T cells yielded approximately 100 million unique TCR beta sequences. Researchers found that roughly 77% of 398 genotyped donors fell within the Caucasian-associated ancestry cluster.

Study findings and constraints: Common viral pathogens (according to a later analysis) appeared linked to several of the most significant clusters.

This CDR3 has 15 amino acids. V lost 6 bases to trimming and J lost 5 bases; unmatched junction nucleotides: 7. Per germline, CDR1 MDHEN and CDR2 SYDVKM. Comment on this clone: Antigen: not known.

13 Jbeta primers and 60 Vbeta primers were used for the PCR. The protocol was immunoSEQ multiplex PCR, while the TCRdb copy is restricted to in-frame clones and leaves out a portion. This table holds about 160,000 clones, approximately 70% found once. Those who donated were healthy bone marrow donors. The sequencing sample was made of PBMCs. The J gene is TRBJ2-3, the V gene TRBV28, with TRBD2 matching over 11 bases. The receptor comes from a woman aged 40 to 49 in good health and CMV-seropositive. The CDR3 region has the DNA TGTGCCAGCAGCGTAGCGGGAGGGCAGGGAGATACGCAGTATTTT. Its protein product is CASSVAGGQGDTQYF. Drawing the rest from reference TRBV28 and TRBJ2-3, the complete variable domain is DVKVTQSSRYLVKRTGEKVFLECVQDMDHENMFWYRQDPGLGLRLIYFSYDVKMKEKGDIPEGYSVSREKKERFSLILESASTNQTSMYLCASSVAGGQGDTQYFGPGTRLTVL.